This T cell receptor (beta chain) is drawn from a study of post-analysis software for immune sequencing data. Across the whole study: Patients with relapsing-remitting, secondary progressive and progressive-relapsing multiple sclerosis courses were all represented. General study points: People with multiple sclerosis had a significantly lower normalized Chao1 diversity than controls did. Samples prepared in the same batch strongly co-clustered by F measure. Comparison of patients with controls showed about 5 TRBV segments more frequent in patients, TRBV5-6, TRBV5-1 and TRBV20-1 among them.

This CDR3 has 15 residues. Germline V gene lookup returns CDR1 LGHDT and CDR2 YNNKEL (reference sequence). Prepared TCR beta cDNA libraries contained unique molecular identifiers. One entry per CDR3 protein, called by TCRdb with MiXCR from the PCR reads. Found here are a few hundred thousand distinct CDR3 sequences, around 31% of them singletons; the top ten hold 4.5% to 7.5%. About this clonotype: Its antigen is as yet unknown. At one boundary the junction diverges from the germline segment, which might be a read error.

The sample taken for sequencing was blood. The rearrangement joins TRBV3-1 to TRBJ2-7; TRBD2 matches at 10 bases. The receptor was derived from a girl under 18 with multiple sclerosis. CDR3 coding DNA: TGTGCCAGCAGCCAAGCTAGCGGGGGCTCCTACGGGCAGTACTTC. It encodes CASSQASGGSYGQYF.